The T cell receptor (beta chain) described here comes from a study of blood T cell repertoires in COVID-19. Study details: COVID-19 samples collected from the United States, Italy and Spain covered acute and convalescent phases. The analysed material was cDNA or gDNA that came from T cells, B-cell-depleted T cells, or PBMCs.

Profiling relied on immunoSEQ multiplex PCR, and the TCRdb table lists in-frame clones only, not all of them. The sample shows 90,000 to 120,000 clones, over 75% of them seen only once. The CDR3 has 16 amino acids. Germline assignment: CDR1 LNHNV and CDR2 YYDKDF (reference sequence). V shed 0 bases and J shed 2 bases, with 14 bases lying between them. Sequencing was carried out using peripheral blood. The sequence came from a human donor in a cohort sampled during active COVID-19. The V call is TRBV15, the J call TRBJ2-7; D gene uncertain. The CDR3 loop is CATSREAGLRPYEQYF. The CDR3 nucleotides are TGTGCCACCAGCAGAGAGGCCGGGTTGAGGCCCTACGAGCAGTACTTC. The complete variable domain, with remaining parts taken from reference TRBV15 and TRBJ2-7, reads DAMVIQNPRYQVTQFGKPVTLSCSQTLNHNVMYWYQQKSSQAPKLLFHYYDKDFNNEADTPDNFQSRRPNTSFCFLDIRSPGLGDTAMYLCATSREAGLRPYEQYFGPGTRLTVT.